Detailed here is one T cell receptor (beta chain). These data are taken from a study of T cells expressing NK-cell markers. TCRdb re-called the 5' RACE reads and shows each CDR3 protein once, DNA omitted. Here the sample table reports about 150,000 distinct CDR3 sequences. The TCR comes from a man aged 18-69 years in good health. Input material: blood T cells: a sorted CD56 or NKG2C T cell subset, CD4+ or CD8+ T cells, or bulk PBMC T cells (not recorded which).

The CDR3 sequence is CASSLGQTGGEQYF. The rearrangement links TRBV7-9 to TRBJ2-7; TCRdb's D call, TRBD1, is unchecked because there is no DNA. CDR3 length equals 14 residues. Per germline, CDR1 SEHNR and CDR2 FQNEAQ (reference sequence).